This T cell receptor beta chain was sequenced during a study of T cell responses to AZD1222 COVID-19 vaccine. Study-wide findings and caveats: Unmutated variant regions are reportedly targeted by nearly half of spike-specific TCRs. Spike-specific TCR breadth rose after two AZD1222 doses, and depth rose as well. Clonal diversity was possibly underestimated, and white British individuals and females predominated among donors. Along spike, vaccine-associated CD4 TCRs were found throughout, with dominance at 160-218 and 743-854.

This clone was observed a handful of times. Antigen unknown. The table came from immunoSEQ multiplex PCR; TCRdb's copy has only in-frame clones and leaves some out. The table lists 80,000 to 90,000 clones, around nine tenths of them singletons, with around 4.5% in the top ten. V lost 4 bases, J lost 3 bases, and 2 bases stayed unmatched. CDR3 length: 15 amino acids. Germline assignment: CDR1 LGHDT and CDR2 YNNKEL (reference sequence). The V gene is TRBV3-1 (or the pseudogene TRBV3-2), the J gene TRBJ2-7, with TRBD2 matching 14 bases. The clonotype was recovered from an adult in good health. The source material was peripheral blood, sampled on day 0 of MenACWY control vaccination. DNA of the CDR3: TGTGCCAGCAGCCGACTAGCGGGAGGGGGCTACGAGCAGTACTTC. Translation gives CASSRLAGGGYEQYF.